This TCR beta chain was found in a study of blood T cell repertoires in COVID-19. V was trimmed by 4 bases and J by 4 bases, leaving 15 bases between them. This CDR3 has 14 amino acids. Germline V gene data show CDR1 as SGHRS and CDR2 as YFSETQ. Produced via immunoSEQ multiplex PCR; TCRdb's table is partial and in-frame only. The sample lists approximately 450,000 clones; roughly 87% were seen once. The sequence was collected from a woman between 18 and 29 years old with acute COVID-19. The source material was PBMCs or T cells enriched from blood (not recorded which). The chain combines TRBV5-1 with TRBJ2-7; D might be TRBD1 (7 bases). This chain's CDR3 is CASSPRDSGYEQYF. In DNA, the CDR3 is TGCGCCAGCAGCCCGCGGGACAGTGGATACGAGCAGTACTTC.